These T cell receptor beta chains were read from a single sample in a study of T-cell memory formation after mild COVID-19. In TCRdb, the 5' RACE reads were re-called with MiXCR into one record per CDR3 protein. The repertoire holds 250,000 to 350,000 distinct CDR3 sequences, with 19% as singletons. Specimen: PBMCs or a T cell subset sorted from them (not recorded which). The receptor source for this set is a young man who had mild COVID-19 (a few samples of this study predate the infection). Cell type and time point are not known. Each CDR3 is given with its conserved first and last residue. D genes are given only for firm matches. The size of a clone is reported for some rows only, either as once, few or many, or as a class for expanded clones.

d_call	v_call	j_call	clone_size	cdr3_nt	cdr3_aa
-	TRBV6-5	TRBJ1-3	many	TGTGCCAGCAGTTATTCGACAGCTGGAAACACCATATATTTT	CASSYSTAGNTIYF
-	TRBV6-5	TRBJ1-2	-	TGTGCCATCAAAGCGGACAGTACTAACTATGGCTACACCTTC	CAIKADSTNYGYTF
-	TRBV6-5	TRBJ2-4	-	TGTGCCAGCAGTTTGACACGTTCGGCCAAAAACATTCAGTACTTC	CASSLTRSAKNIQYF
-	TRBV6-2/TRBV6-3	TRBJ1-2	few	TGTGCCAGCAGCAACAATCGGCAGGGCGATGGCTACACCTTC	CASSNNRQGDGYTF
-	TRBV5-1	TRBJ1-6	-	TGCGCCAGCAGCTTCAGGACAGTCGCTAATTCACCCCTCCACTTT	CASSFRTVANSPLHF
-	TRBV5-1	TRBJ2-1	few	TGCGCCAGCTGTCTAGCGAGCAATGAGCAGTTCTTC	CASCLASNEQFF
-	TRBV7-6	TRBJ2-7	-	TGTGCCAGCAGCTATCAGGAAACCTACGAGCAGTACTTC	CASSYQETYEQYF
TRBD1	TRBV20-1	TRBJ1-5	-	TGCAGTGCTGGGACAGGGGGTCAGCCCCAGCATTTT	CSAGTGGQPQHF
-	TRBV7-2	TRBJ1-5	few	TGTGCCAGCCTACAGGACCTCAATCAGCCCCAGCATTTT	CASLQDLNQPQHF
TRBD2	TRBV12-3/TRBV12-4	TRBJ2-5	-	TGTGCCAGCAGTCTGGGAGGGACCTCTGGGCAAGAGACCCAGTACTTC	CASSLGGTSGQETQYF
-	TRBV29-1	TRBJ2-2	-	TGCAGAGCACGGAACCGGGGGGAGCTGTTTTTT	CRARNRGELFF
-	TRBV7-2	TRBJ1-3	-	TGTGCCAGCAGCTTCGGAGGGCTAGGAAACACCATATATTTT	CASSFGGLGNTIYF
TRBD2	TRBV15	TRBJ2-3	-	TGTGCCACCAGCAGAGTAGCGGGGAACACAGATACGCAGTATTTT	CATSRVAGNTDTQYF
-	TRBV25-1	TRBJ2-7	many	TGTGCCAGCAGTGAATACCCAGGCTACGAGCAGTACTTC	CASSEYPGYEQYF
-	TRBV20-1	TRBJ1-6	-	TGCAGTGCTAGAGTAGGCAGTCTCTATAATTCACCCCTCCACTTT	CSARVGSLYNSPLHF
-	TRBV5-5	TRBJ2-3	few	TGTGCCAGCAGCTTTTGGTCATCGACCACAGATACGCAGTATTTT	CASSFWSSTTDTQYF
-	TRBV12-3/TRBV12-4	TRBJ2-7	few	TGTGCCAGCAGCTCGCCCAGCGACGGGGCTTACGAGCAGTACTTC	CASSSPSDGAYEQYF
TRBD2	TRBV6-6	TRBJ2-3	-	TGTGCCAGCAGTTCGGGACTAGCGGGGATCCGAACAGATACGCAGTATTTT	CASSSGLAGIRTDTQYF
-	TRBV5-1	TRBJ2-7	few	TGCGCCAGCAGCTTGCAGGCAGGAAACTCCTACGAGCAGTACTTC	CASSLQAGNSYEQYF
TRBD2	TRBV7-9	TRBJ2-5	few	TGTGCCAGCAGCCCTGGGGTAGCGGGGGCCCAAGAGACCCAGTACTTC	CASSPGVAGAQETQYF